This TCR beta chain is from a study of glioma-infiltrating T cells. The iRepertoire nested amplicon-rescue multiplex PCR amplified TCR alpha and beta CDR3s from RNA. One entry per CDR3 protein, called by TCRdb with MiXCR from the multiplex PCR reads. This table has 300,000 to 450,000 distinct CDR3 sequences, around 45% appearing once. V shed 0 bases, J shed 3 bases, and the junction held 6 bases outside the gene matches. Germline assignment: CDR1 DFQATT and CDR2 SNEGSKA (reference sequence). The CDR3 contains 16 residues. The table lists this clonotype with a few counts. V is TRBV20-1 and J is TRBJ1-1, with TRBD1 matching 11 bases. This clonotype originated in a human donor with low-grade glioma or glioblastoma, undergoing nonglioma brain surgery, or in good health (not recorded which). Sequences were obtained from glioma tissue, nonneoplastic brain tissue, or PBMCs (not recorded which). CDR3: CSARDRRTGGHTEAFF. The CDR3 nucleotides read TGCAGTGCTAGAGATAGGAGGACAGGGGGCCACACTGAAGCTTTCTTT.